Below are 10 T cell receptor beta chains sequenced from a single sample in a study of blood T cell repertoires in COVID-19. Only in-frame clones appear in the TCRdb table, and some are missing; sequencing was by immunoSEQ multiplex PCR. This repertoire shows 130,000 or so clones, roughly 71% found once; its top ten account for roughly 20%. Sequencing used peripheral blood. The source of these receptors is an older man with acute or convalescent COVID-19.

The V gene is TRBV3-1 (or the pseudogene TRBV3-2), the J gene TRBJ2-3; 12 bases line up with TRBD2. Germline V lookup: CDR1 LGHDT, CDR2 YNNKEL (reference sequence). After removal of 4 bases from V and 2 bases from J, the junction contained 4 bases not matched to a gene. The CDR3 consists of 16 residues. The CDR3 nucleotides read TGTGCCAGCAGCCCCGGACTAGCGGGATACACAGATACGCAGTATTTT. As protein: CASSPGLAGYTDTQYF.

V and J are TRBV3-1 (or the pseudogene TRBV3-2) and TRBJ1-6; tentative D call: TRBD1 (6 bases). Germline assignment: CDR1 LGHDT and CDR2 YNNKEL (reference sequence). The germline V and J ends were trimmed by 1 base and 9 bases, with 13 bases remaining between them. This CDR3 region has 15 residues. CDR3 bases: TGTGCCAGCAGCCAAGTCGTGACAGGTGGTTCACCCCTCCACTTT. Its protein is CASSQVVTGGSPLHF.

This CDR3 is CASSALAGGYNEQFF. The CDR3 coding sequence is TGTGCCAGCAGCGCCTTAGCGGGGGGCTACAATGAGCAGTTCTTC. This chain connects TRBV9 to TRBJ2-1, with 10 bases lining up with TRBD2. The CDR3 runs 15 residues. Germline CDR1 is SGDLS and CDR2 is YYNGEE. With V trimmed by 3 bases and J by 3 bases, 3 bases remained unmatched.

V gene TRBV28 combines with J gene TRBJ2-7; D is perhaps TRBD1 (6 bases). In germline, CDR1 is MDHEN, CDR2 SYDVKM. The CDR3 totals 12 residues. Trimming left V 6 bases short and J 5 bases short, with 11 bases between. Here the CDR3 reads CASSPWTDEQYF. CDR3 nucleotides: TGTGCCAGCAGCCCGTGGACAGACGAGCAGTACTTC.

As to this clone: The same CDR3 also results from other DNA sequences found in this sample. The J gene is TRBJ2-1, the V gene TRBV5-8, with 7 positions matching TRBD2. Germline V gives CDR1 SGHTS, CDR2 YDEGEE. This CDR3 comprises 15 residues. The J segment lost 0 bases and the V segment lost 4 bases, leaving 4 bases of the junction unmatched. The CDR3 nucleotides are TGTGCCAGCAGCCCCCAGCGGGGCTCCTACAATGAGCAGTTCTTC. Its protein is CASSPQRGSYNEQFF.

This clone was seen just once. V usage is TRBV5-5 and J usage is TRBJ2-3; 8 positions match TRBD2. V lost 4 bases and J lost 6; bases outside the gene matches: 13. This CDR3 has 16 residues. Germline lookup yields CDR1 SGHKS and CDR2 YYEKEE (reference sequence). The CDR3 region is CASSPGGGWSRDTQYF. DNA of the CDR3: TGTGCCAGCAGCCCGGGGGGGGGCTGGTCCCGGGATACGCAGTATTTT.

The rearrangement joins TRBV5-1 to TRBJ1-5, with TRBD1 identical over 7 bases. The junction had 4 bases not matched to a gene; V was cut back by 0 bases and J by 10 bases. CDR3 size: 13 residues. Germline CDR1 SGHRS, CDR2 YFSETQ. In DNA form, the CDR3 reads TGCGCCAGCAGCTTGGTTCTAGGGGGCCCCCAGCATTTT. Protein: CASSLVLGGPQHF.

The rearrangement uses TRBV9 and TRBJ1-3; TRBD1 matches 9 bases. The junction had 7 bases not matched to a gene; V was cut back by 2 bases and J by 4 bases. CDR1 SGDLS and CDR2 YYNGEE come from the germline V gene. The CDR3 consists of 16 residues. The CDR3, as DNA: TGTGCCAGCAGCGTCATGGACAGGGGACACGGAAACACCATATATTTT. Protein sequence: CASSVMDRGHGNTIYF.

The chain has TRBV5-5 and TRBJ2-5, with a tentative D call TRBD2 (6 bases). V was cut by 5 bases and J by 7 bases, with 18 bases left in between. Germline CDR1 and CDR2: SGHKS and YYEKEE (reference sequence). This CDR3 is built from 14 residues. DNA of the CDR3: TGTGCCAGCAGACCGGGGGAGTCCCTGGGGACCCAGTACTTC. This translates into CASRPGESLGTQYF.

The rearrangement links TRBV6-5 to TRBJ2-1, with 10 positions matching TRBD2. The CDR3 has 15 residues. J lost 6 bases, V lost 6 bases, and 8 bases had no gene match. In germline, CDR1 is MNHEY, CDR2 SVGAGI. The CDR3 bases are TGTGCCAGCAGCCCCACTAGCGGGACCTTCAATGAGCAGTTCTTC. The encoded protein is CASSPTSGTFNEQFF.